The entry below gives a single T cell receptor (beta chain) sequence along with its context. Antigen unknown. The entry originates in a study of graft-versus-host responses after intestinal transplantation. Profiling relied on immunoSEQ multiplex PCR, and the TCRdb table lists in-frame clones only, not all of them. The data show around 90,000 clones, about 95% seen once. This CDR3 spans 13 amino acids. Germline V gene data show CDR1 as SNHLY and CDR2 as FYNNEI. Trimming shortened V by 7 bases and J by 0 bases, and 4 bases separated the two germline ends. The clonotype originates from a human donor who was the organ donor for an intestinal transplant. The sample consisted of unstimulated CD4+ T cells sorted from spleen or lymph node cells, taken before transplant. The V gene is TRBV2, the J gene TRBJ2-6; D uncertain. CDR3 amino acids: CASTGSGANVLTF. As DNA, the CDR3 is TGTGCCAGCACGGGCTCTGGGGCCAACGTCCTGACTTTC.